These 31 T cell receptor beta chains were sequenced from one sample in a study of shared clonotypes between healthy human individuals. Naive CD8 populations comprised CD45RO-negative cells positively selected for CCR7, excluding terminally differentiated effector memory CD45RA+ cells. Measured with immunoSEQ multiplex PCR; TCRdb has only the in-frame clones, and not every one. This sample has around 1.9 million clones, with 85% to 95% found just once. The sequencing input was naive CD8+ T cells from PBMCs. The receptors stem from a man between 18 and 29 years old in good health. Some clones in this sample may be carry-over from other donors' samples.

This rearrangement joins TRBV28 to TRBJ2-7, with 9 bases matching TRBD1. This CDR3 comprises 15 residues. The germline V gene encodes CDR1 MDHEN and CDR2 SYDVKM. The trim removed 5 bases at V and 6 bases at J, leaving 11 bases unmatched. This CDR3 reads CASSPRDREIPEQYF. The CDR3 DNA reads TGTGCCAGCAGTCCGCGGGACAGGGAGATACCCGAGCAGTACTTC.

The rearrangement uses TRBV5-6 and TRBJ2-1; the match to TRBD2 covers 11 bases. This CDR3 contains 15 residues. The trim removed 4 bases at V and 4 bases at J, leaving 4 bases unmatched. CDR1 is SGHDT and CDR2 is YYEEEE in the germline V gene. This CDR3 reads CASSPTSGGYNEQFF. The CDR3 DNA follows: TGTGCCAGCAGCCCAACTAGCGGGGGATACAATGAGCAGTTCTTC.

J is TRBJ2-1 and V is TRBV15, with 12 bases aligning to TRBD2. The CDR3 spans 16 residues. CDR1 is LNHNV and CDR2 is YYDKDF in the germline V gene (reference sequence). J was trimmed by 3 bases and V by 6 bases; bases with no gene match: 6. The CDR3 region is CATRERTSGNYNEQFF. The CDR3 DNA follows: TGTGCCACCAGGGAAAGGACTAGCGGGAACTACAATGAGCAGTTCTTC.

The chain recombines TRBV7-6 with TRBJ2-7; perhaps D is TRBD1 or TRBD2 (5 bases each). Germline V gives CDR1 SGHVS, CDR2 FNYEAQ. The CDR3 consists of 15 residues. The V end lost 0 bases, the J end lost 3 bases, and 12 bases lay between the germline ends. The CDR3 here is CASSLAGTGSYEQYF. CDR3 DNA: TGTGCCAGCAGCTTAGCCGGGACGGGCAGCTACGAGCAGTACTTC.

The CDR3 is CASSRLAESYNEQFF. In DNA, the CDR3 is TGTGCCAGTAGTAGACTAGCGGAGTCCTACAATGAGCAGTTCTTC. The V call is TRBV19, the J call TRBJ2-1, with TRBD2 matching 9 bases. CDR3 length: 15 amino acids. The germline V gene has CDR1 LNHDA and CDR2 SQIVND (reference sequence). With V trimmed by 4 bases and J by 1 base, 2 bases remained unmatched.

A single count supports this clone. Other DNA sequences in the same sample also yield this CDR3. This sequence joins TRBV9 and TRBJ2-7; D is possibly TRBD2 (6 bases). This CDR3 comprises 15 residues. CDR1 is SGDLS and CDR2 is YYNGEE in the germline V gene. The V gene lost 2 bases and the J gene lost 0 bases, with 12 bases spanning the gap. CDR3 in amino acids: CASSVRGTASYEQYF. CDR3 coding DNA: TGTGCCAGCAGCGTCCGCGGGACGGCCTCCTACGAGCAGTACTTC.

The gene calls are TRBV7-8 and TRBJ2-1, with TRBD2 identical over 8 bases. The length of the CDR3 is 16 residues. CDR1 is SGHVS and CDR2 is FQNEAQ in the germline V gene. With V trimmed by 7 bases and J by 7 bases, 15 bases remained unmatched. CDR3 DNA sequence: TGTGCCAGCATCCGGGGAATAAAGCGGGAGCATAATGAGCAGTTCTTC. Its translation is CASIRGIKREHNEQFF. The full variable domain, completed using reference TRBV7-8 and TRBJ2-1, is GAGVSQSPRYKVAKRGQDVALRCDPISGHVSLFWYQQALGQGPEFLTYFQNEAQLDKSGLPSDRFFAERPEGSVSTLKIQRTQQEDSAVYLCASIRGIKREHNEQFFGPGTRLTVL.

This chain connects TRBV2 to TRBJ2-7; D unclear. The CDR3 is 14 residues long. V was clipped by 3 bases and J by 0 bases, with 9 bases between them. The germline gives CDR1 SNHLY, CDR2 FYNNEI. CDR3 protein: CASSDKQSSYEQYF. CDR3 sequence (DNA): TGTGCCAGCAGTGACAAACAGAGCTCCTACGAGCAGTACTTC.

The chain has TRBV6-5 and TRBJ2-7; 8 bases line up with TRBD1. The CDR3 is 12 residues long. The V and J ends lost 11 bases and 5 bases, in that order; junction bases with no gene match: 8. Germline-derived CDR1 and CDR2 are MNHEY and SVGAGI. The CDR3 DNA follows: TGTGCCGGGGGGACAGGTTTCAACGAGCAGTACTTC. Amino acid sequence: CAGGTGFNEQYF.

V is TRBV18 and J is TRBJ2-6; perhaps TRBD2 as D (6 bases). Between the trimmed V and J ends, which lost 6 bases and 0 bases, there was a span of 12 bases. CDR3 length: 16 amino acids. CDR1 and CDR2 from the germline V gene are KGHSH and LQKENI. CDR3 sequence (DNA): TGTGCCAGCTCGCCCGGGAGATACTCTGGGGCCAACGTCCTGACTTTC. Its translation: CASSPGRYSGANVLTF. Full variable domain (remainder filled in from reference TRBV18 and TRBJ2-6): NAGVMQNPRHLVRRRGQEARLRCSPMKGHSHVYWYRQLPEEGLKFMVYLQKENIIDESGMPKERFSAEFPKEGPSILRIQQVVRGDSAAYFCASSPGRYSGANVLTFGAGSRLTVL.

The V gene is TRBV6-1, the J gene TRBJ1-1; possible D gene TRBD1, 5 bases. The V gene lost 8 bases and the J gene lost 4 bases, with 8 bases spanning the gap. Germline-derived CDR1 and CDR2 are MNHNS and SASEGT. This CDR3 has 11 residues. The DNA for the CDR3 is TGTGCCAGCCCGGGGGGCACTGAAGCTTTCTTT. Encoded protein: CASPGGTEAFF.

V and J are TRBV9 and TRBJ2-1; TRBD2 aligns across 10 bases. Germline CDR1 SGDLS, CDR2 YYNGEE. The J segment lost 7 bases and the V segment lost 4 bases, leaving 11 bases of the junction unmatched. The CDR3 runs to 16 residues. The CDR3 coding sequence is TGTGCCAGCAGCTTTTCCCGACTAGCGGGCATAAATGAGCAGTTCTTC. Encoded protein: CASSFSRLAGINEQFF.

The gene calls are TRBV4-2 and TRBJ2-5, with 9 bases fitting TRBD2. The CDR3 has 16 residues. The J segment lost 2 bases and the V segment lost 0 bases, leaving 4 bases of the junction unmatched. In germline, CDR1 is LGHNA, CDR2 YNFKEQ. The CDR3 reads CASSQDPAGGQETQYF. The CDR3 DNA reads as TGTGCCAGCAGCCAAGACCCAGCGGGAGGACAAGAGACCCAGTACTTC.

V and J are TRBV27 and TRBJ1-6; 12 nucleotides agree with TRBD1. Germline CDR1 MNHEY, CDR2 SMNVEV (reference sequence). Trimming at V came to 5 bases and at J to 0 bases, leaving 8 bases not matched to a gene. The CDR3 runs 19 residues. The CDR3 DNA reads as TGTGCCAGCAGTCCGTCGGGACAGGGGGCCAGCTCCTATAATTCACCCCTCCACTTT. As protein: CASSPSGQGASSYNSPLHF.

The V and J genes are TRBV29-1 and TRBJ2-6; 7 bases align to TRBD1. The CDR3 is 16 amino acids. V lost 6 bases to trimming and J lost 3 bases; unmatched junction nucleotides: 11. Germline V gives CDR1 SQVTM, CDR2 ANQGSEA. For the CDR3, the DNA is TGCAGCGTCAAGGGGGCGTCTGGTGATGGGGCCAACGTCCTGACTTTC. This gives the protein CSVKGASGDGANVLTF.

The V call is TRBV13, the J call TRBJ2-7; 7 bases are shared with TRBD2. CDR1 is PRHDT, CDR2 FYEKMQ, per germline (reference sequence). The CDR3 spans 13 residues. J lost 7 bases, V lost 8 bases, and 11 bases had no gene match. The CDR3 loop reads CASFSAGVEEQYF. The CDR3 bases are TGTGCCAGCTTCTCGGCGGGAGTTGAAGAGCAGTACTTC.

The chain joins TRBV6-6 to TRBJ1-5; D gene uncertain. This CDR3 comprises 13 residues. Trimming shortened V by 0 bases and J by 5 bases, and 5 bases separated the two germline ends. CDR1 and CDR2 (germline): MNHNY, SVGAGI (reference sequence). CDR3 in DNA: TGTGCCAGCAGTTACTCGGTAGATCAGCCCCAGCATTTT. Protein product: CASSYSVDQPQHF.

The gene calls are TRBV7-3 and TRBJ2-1; D possibly corresponds to TRBD2 (6 bases). The CDR3 has 14 residues. The V and J ends lost 0 bases and 7 bases respectively, with 10 bases between them. Germline V CDR1 and CDR2: SGHTA, FQGTGA. The CDR3 bases are TGTGCCAGCAGCTTAACGGGGGGAAGAAATGAGCAGTTCTTC. The encoded protein is CASSLTGGRNEQFF.

The chain uses TRBV7-6 and TRBJ2-7; 16 bases map to TRBD2. This CDR3 comprises 18 residues. Germline trimming cut 5 bases from V and 3 bases from J; bases unmatched to any gene: 10. Germline-derived CDR1 and CDR2 are SGHVS and FNYEAQ. The CDR3 DNA is TGTGCCAGCAGCCCCTTCTCCGGGACTAGCGGGAGGGGCTACGAGCAGTACTTC. This gives the protein CASSPFSGTSGRGYEQYF.

A word on this clone: This sample includes further DNA sequences coding for the same CDR3. The DNA for the CDR3 is TGTGCCAGCAGTTTTCAAGGGGCCAACGAAAAACTGTTTTTT. Translating it yields CASSFQGANEKLFF. The rearrangement links TRBV28 to TRBJ1-4, with D tentatively TRBD1 (5 bases). The V end lost 3 bases, the J end lost 8 bases, and 13 bases lay between the germline ends. Germline CDR1 is MDHEN and CDR2 is SYDVKM. This CDR3 has 14 amino acids.

The chain couples TRBV19 to TRBJ2-1; no firm D call. The CDR3 contains 13 residues. CDR1 LNHDA and CDR2 SQIVND come from the germline V gene (reference sequence). V was trimmed by 4 bases and J by 7 bases, leaving 11 bases between them. The CDR3 DNA sequence: TGTGCCAGTAGTACCACAGCATGGAATGAGCAGTTCTTC. This sequence encodes CASSTTAWNEQFF.

This clone was seen only a few times. This sequence joins TRBV7-9 and TRBJ1-2, with 9 nucleotides matching TRBD1. The germline CDR1 and CDR2 sequences are SEHNR and FQNEAQ (reference sequence). CDR3 size: 16 residues. After removal of 10 bases from V and 2 bases from J, the junction contained 14 bases not matched to a gene. The CDR3 DNA follows: TGTGCCACCACCCCTGCCGAGACAGGGGGGAACTATGGCTACACCTTC. This translates into CATTPAETGGNYGYTF.

This clone was counted once. The chain employs TRBV19 and TRBJ2-1, with D hard to call. Trimming shortened V by 3 bases and J by 0 bases, and 9 bases separated the two germline ends. CDR3 length: 15 residues. Germline V gene lookup returns CDR1 LNHDA and CDR2 SQIVND (reference sequence). CDR3 bases: TGTGCCAGTAGTATGTTCGGAGACTCCTACAATGAGCAGTTCTTC. Residues: CASSMFGDSYNEQFF.

The rearrangement joins TRBV19 to TRBJ2-2; 7 bases match TRBD2. Looked up from germline, CDR1 is LNHDA and CDR2 is SQIVND (reference sequence). There are 13 residues in the CDR3. V shed 5 bases and J 5 bases; nucleotides not matched to a gene: 2. The CDR3 is CASSGRDTGELFF. In DNA, the CDR3 is TGTGCCAGTAGTGGGAGGGATACCGGGGAGCTGTTTTTT.

This clone was detected a few times. Other nucleotide sequences from this sample produce the same CDR3. The chain employs TRBV25-1 and TRBJ2-2; D gene ambiguous. Germline V gene lookup returns CDR1 MGHDK and CDR2 SYGVNS. Trimming removed 8 bases from V and 6 bases from J, with 7 bases in between. This CDR3 has 11 amino acids. CDR3 nucleotide sequence: TGTGCCAGCGGTGGTTCCGGGGAGCTGTTTTTT. Residues: CASGGSGELFF.

The chain uses TRBV19 and TRBJ2-2; no reliable D call. V was pared by 10 bases and J by 7 bases, with 13 bases between. Germline values: CDR1 LNHDA, CDR2 SQIVND (reference sequence). The CDR3 covers 12 residues. The CDR3 DNA is TGTGCCACCAGTATAGTCGGCGGGGAGCTGTTTTTT. Its translation is CATSIVGGELFF.

The V gene is TRBV6-6, the J gene TRBJ1-2; 7 positions agree with TRBD1. Germline V gives CDR1 MNHNY, CDR2 SVGAGI (reference sequence). The junction had 12 bases not matched to a gene; V was cut back by 6 bases and J by 5 bases. CDR3 length: 15 amino acids. The CDR3 loop is CASRAGQSHWYGYTF. The CDR3 coding sequence is TGTGCCAGCAGGGCGGGACAGTCGCATTGGTATGGCTACACCTTC.

The rearrangement joins TRBV11-2 to TRBJ1-1; the D is unclear. Trimming stripped 4 bases from V and 11 bases from J, with 11 bases between. Germline CDR1 SGHAT, CDR2 FQNNGV. The CDR3 covers 11 residues. CDR3 amino acids: CASSSPTGAFF. CDR3 coding DNA: TGTGCCAGCAGCTCCCCCACGGGGGCTTTCTTT.

The gene calls are TRBV19 and TRBJ2-2; D possibly corresponds to TRBD2 (6 bases). Per the germline V gene, CDR1 is LNHDA and CDR2 is SQIVND (reference sequence). Deletions cut 7 bases from V and 6 bases from J, with 18 bases between. The CDR3 runs to 15 residues. The CDR3 nucleotides are TGTGCCAGTACGTTGTTAGACGGAGGGGCCGGGGAGCTGTTTTTT. Its protein is CASTLLDGGAGELFF.

The chain recombines TRBV4-3 with TRBJ2-1; tentatively, D is TRBD1 (5 bases). Trimming stripped 0 bases from V and 0 bases from J, with 18 bases between. This CDR3 contains 19 residues. The germline V gene encodes CDR1 LGHNA and CDR2 YSLEER. The CDR3 is CASSQEWGFGASSYNEQFF. For the CDR3, the DNA is TGCGCCAGCAGCCAAGAATGGGGATTTGGGGCGTCCTCCTACAATGAGCAGTTCTTC.

V gene TRBV6-1 combines with J gene TRBJ2-7; D remains unclear. Trimming took off 0 bases at V and 10 bases at J, with 22 bases between the two ends. From germline, CDR1 is MNHNS and CDR2 SASEGT. This CDR3 region has 16 residues. CDR3 protein: CASSEATDGASRAQYF. The CDR3 DNA reads as TGTGCCAGCAGTGAAGCTACGGACGGTGCGTCAAGGGCTCAGTACTTC.